This T cell receptor beta chain was captured in a study of blood T cells in healthy people across ages. A second PCR, run for about 7 to 11 cycles, used a sample-barcoded 5' primer plus a J-beta primer mix. TCRdb ran MiXCR on the 5' RACE reads and lists one entry per CDR3 protein. Among some 800,000 distinct CDR3 sequences listed, roughly 25% were seen once. Trimming removed 6 bases at V and 6 bases at J, with 8 bases between. Per the germline V gene, CDR1 is KGHDR and CDR2 is SFDVKD. CDR3 length: 12 amino acids. The sample was also linked to a second study, of T cells of mothers and their children.

The receptor comes from a boy between 5 and 17 years old in good health. The gene calls are TRBV24-1 and TRBJ2-1; D remains ambiguous. The sequencing sample was made of blood. The CDR3 DNA is TGTGCCACCAGTTCAGGTCCCAATGAGCAGTTCTTC. It translates to CATSSGPNEQFF.